Below, 25 T cell receptor beta chains from the same sample are listed, as sequenced in a study of shared clonotypes between healthy human individuals. Data came from immunoSEQ multiplex PCR; TCRdb stores just in-frame clones and leaves some out. The sample consists of some 2,000,000 clones, approximately 96% of them appearing once. The specimen was naive CD4+ T cells sorted from blood. Subset in this sample: CD45RA+ positively selected. The receptors derive from a man younger than 35 in good health.

The chain combines TRBV11-3 with TRBJ2-4; possibly TRBD2 for D (6 bases). Trimming stripped 2 bases from V and 1 base from J, with 12 bases between. The germline CDR1 and CDR2 sequences are SGHNT and YENEEA. There are 16 residues in the CDR3. CDR3 in DNA: TGTGCCAGCAGCTTAAGCGGGCGGGTCGCCAAAAACATTCAGTACTTC. It encodes CASSLSGRVAKNIQYF.

This chain links TRBV11-2 with TRBJ1-1; unclear D gene. The length of the CDR3 is 13 residues. Germline CDR1 and CDR2: SGHAT and FQNNGV. V was trimmed by 7 bases and J by 1 base, leaving 10 bases between them. The CDR3 sequence: CASNRRQNTEAFF. The CDR3 coding sequence is TGTGCCAGCAACCGTAGGCAGAACACTGAAGCTTTCTTT.

The V call is TRBV27, the J call TRBJ2-7; D uncertain. The CDR3 loop spans 14 amino acids. The ends were cut back, 5 bases at V and 5 bases at J, with 16 bases in the middle. CDR1 and CDR2 from the germline V gene are MNHEY and SMNVEV (reference sequence). CDR3 protein: CASSQAGLFHEQYF. In nucleotides, the CDR3 is TGTGCCAGCAGTCAAGCCGGTCTCTTCCACGAGCAGTACTTC.

J is TRBJ1-1 and V is TRBV6-6, with 11 bases lining up with TRBD1. The V gene's germline CDR1 is MNHNY and CDR2 SVGAGI (reference sequence). V was pared by 7 bases and J by 5 bases, with 3 bases of the junction left unmatched. This CDR3 is built from 13 residues. CDR3 coding DNA: TGTGCCAGCACCGGACAGGGGGCGACTGAAGCTTTCTTT. Amino acids: CASTGQGATEAFF.

This sequence joins TRBV2 and TRBJ2-5; D possibly corresponds to TRBD2 (5 bases). Germline V lookup: CDR1 SNHLY, CDR2 FYNNEI. This CDR3 has 12 amino acids. V lost 8 bases and J lost 7, with 14 bases in between. The CDR3 DNA reads as TGTGCCAGCTTCGAAGTGAGCGGGACCCAGTACTTC. Its protein is CASFEVSGTQYF.

The genes are TRBV7-2 and TRBJ2-1; 8 positions agree with TRBD2. The germline gives CDR1 SGHTA, CDR2 FQGNSA. This CDR3 is built from 15 residues. V trimming: 1 base; J trimming: 2 bases; junction bases outside the gene matches: 1. In DNA, the CDR3 is TGTGCCAGCAGCTTAGAGACTAGCGCCTACAATGAGCAGTTCTTC. This codes for CASSLETSAYNEQFF.

This rearrangement joins TRBV11-2 to TRBJ1-2; a possible D gene is TRBD1 (6 bases). Germline V gives CDR1 SGHAT, CDR2 FQNNGV. Trimming stripped 4 bases from V and 2 bases from J, with 11 bases between. The CDR3 runs to 14 residues. In DNA, the CDR3 is TGTGCCAGCAGCTCGCAGGGGATCAACTATGGCTACACCTTC. Translating gives CASSSQGINYGYTF.

The V call is TRBV6-1, the J call TRBJ1-5; D is ambiguous. The V and J ends lost 7 bases and 4 bases respectively, with 11 bases between them. Germline loops: CDR1 MNHNS, CDR2 SASEGT. The CDR3 has 13 amino acids. DNA for the CDR3: TGTGCCAGCACATTGCAGACAAATCAGCCCCAGCATTTT. It translates to CASTLQTNQPQHF.

This chain links TRBV6-6 with TRBJ1-6; D gene uncertain. Trimming stripped 7 bases from V and 4 bases from J, with 11 bases between. The CDR3 has 14 amino acids. Germline-derived CDR1 and CDR2 are MNHNY and SVGAGI (reference sequence). DNA for the CDR3: TGTGCCAGCACCCAAGGGCAGTATAATTCACCCCTCCACTTT. Protein: CASTQGQYNSPLHF.

The chain couples TRBV6-1 to TRBJ2-7, with D possibly being TRBD1 (7 bases). Trimming removed 2 bases at V and 1 base at J, with 12 bases between. This CDR3 comprises 15 residues. Germline V gene lookup returns CDR1 MNHNS and CDR2 SASEGT. The CDR3 loop reads CASSERGTASYEQYF. The CDR3 DNA sequence: TGTGCCAGCAGTGAACGGGGGACAGCTTCCTACGAGCAGTACTTC.

The chain has TRBV7-2 and TRBJ2-7, with 15 positions matching TRBD2. V shed 4 bases, J shed 3 bases, and the junction held 4 bases outside the gene matches. The CDR3 has 16 amino acids. The germline gives CDR1 SGHTA, CDR2 FQGNSA. The CDR3 nucleotides read TGTGCCAGCAGCTCCTGGACTAGCGGGAGGGTCTACGAGCAGTACTTC. Protein sequence: CASSSWTSGRVYEQYF. The complete variable domain, with remaining parts taken from reference TRBV7-2 and TRBJ2-7, reads GAGVSQSPSNKVTEKGKDVELRCDPISGHTALYWYRQSLGQGLEFLIYFQGNSAPDKSGLPSDRFSAERTGGSVSTLTIQRTQQEDSAVYLCASSSWTSGRVYEQYFGPGTRLTVT.

This clone was picked up one time. This chain links TRBV4-1 with TRBJ2-1; TRBD2 agrees at 14 bases. Per the germline V gene, CDR1 is MGHRA and CDR2 is YSYEKL. V dropped 0 bases and J dropped 12; count of bases not matched to a gene: 7. The CDR3 consists of 16 residues. The CDR3 DNA reads TGCGCCAGCAGCCAAGACCCCGGGACTAGCGGGAGACGGCAGTTCTTC. Encoded protein: CASSQDPGTSGRRQFF.

The chain links TRBV6-5 to TRBJ1-2, with D tentatively TRBD1 (5 bases). The length of the CDR3 is 11 residues. Germline V CDR1 and CDR2: MNHEY, SVGAGI. Between the trimmed V and J ends, which lost 4 bases and 6 bases, there was a span of 6 bases. CDR3 in amino acids: CASSSRDGYTF. The CDR3 nucleotides read TGTGCCAGCAGTTCCAGGGATGGCTACACCTTC.

The rearrangement uses TRBV4-1 and TRBJ1-5; D possibly corresponds to TRBD1 (5 bases). V was shortened by 0 bases and J by 7 bases, with 13 bases between the two germline ends. The CDR3 has 15 amino acids. Looked up from germline, CDR1 is MGHRA and CDR2 is YSYEKL. The CDR3 region has the DNA TGCGCCAGCAGCCAAGAGCAGGGTCAGGAGCAGCCCCAGCATTTT. It yields the protein CASSQEQGQEQPQHF.

This clone appeared a single time. The chain combines TRBV10-1 with TRBJ2-7; TRBD1 aligns across 10 bases. The CDR3 loop spans 14 amino acids. CDR1 and CDR2 (germline): WNHNN, SYGVQD (reference sequence). J lost 5 bases, V lost 7 bases, and 8 bases had no gene match. CDR3: CASKAGTGVDEQYF. DNA for the CDR3: TGCGCCAGCAAGGCCGGGACAGGGGTGGACGAGCAGTACTTC.

The V call is TRBV5-6, the J call TRBJ1-6, with D possibly matching TRBD1 (5 bases). The germline gives CDR1 SGHDT, CDR2 YYEEEE. The CDR3 is 13 amino acids. V lost 2 bases and J lost 7, with 7 bases in between. CDR3 sequence (DNA): TGTGCCAGCAGCTTCGCAGGGAATTCACCCCTCCACTTT. This translates into CASSFAGNSPLHF.

This chain links TRBV19 with TRBJ1-1, with 10 bases lining up with TRBD1. Trimming removed 4 bases from V and 5 bases from J; junction bases left unmatched: 4. This CDR3 has 14 amino acids. Germline V gene data show CDR1 as LNHDA and CDR2 as SQIVND (reference sequence). CDR3 amino acids: CASSTTGGGTEAFF. Here the CDR3 DNA reads TGTGCCAGTAGTACGACAGGGGGCGGAACTGAAGCTTTCTTT.

This sequence joins TRBV23-1 and TRBJ2-7, with D unclear. TRBV23-1 is an ORF, with its function uncertain. V gave up 1 base and J gave up 6 bases, with 13 bases separating them. The CDR3 runs 14 residues. CDR3 sequence: CASSQWKGSREQYF. The DNA for the CDR3 is TGCGCCAGCAGTCAATGGAAAGGTTCCCGCGAGCAGTACTTC.

The chain joins TRBV21-1 to TRBJ1-1. TRBV21-1 is noted as a pseudogene. CDR3 length: 14 amino acids. The chain's CDR3 is CASSPEGGNTEAFF. The CDR3 coding sequence is TGTGCCAGCAGCCCTGAGGGGGGGAACACTGAAGCTTTCTTT.

The chain recombines TRBV10-3 with TRBJ1-1; possibly TRBD1 for D (6 bases). This CDR3 has 13 residues. CDR1 and CDR2 from the germline V gene are ENHRY and SYGVKD. The V gene lost 5 bases and the J gene lost 4 bases, with 11 bases spanning the gap. The DNA of the CDR3 is TGTGCCATCAGTTACACAGGGACCACTGAAGCTTTCTTT. This gives the protein CAISYTGTTEAFF.

The V call is TRBV10-3, the J call TRBJ1-4; D might be TRBD1 (6 bases). V lost 2 bases and J 7 bases, leaving 14 bases between the germline ends. Germline assignment: CDR1 ENHRY and CDR2 SYGVKD. The CDR3 covers 15 residues. The CDR3 loop is CAISEGRGSGEKLFF. The DNA of the CDR3 is TGTGCCATCAGTGAGGGTAGGGGGAGTGGTGAAAAACTGTTTTTT.

The chain joins TRBV11-3 to TRBJ2-1; 9 bases match TRBD1. This CDR3 is built from 15 residues. V lost 5 bases to trimming and J lost 5 bases; unmatched junction nucleotides: 7. CDR1 is SGHNT, CDR2 YENEEA, per germline. The CDR3 coding sequence is TGTGCCAGCAGCCCCGGGACAGGGCTCAACAATGAGCAGTTCTTC. Amino acids: CASSPGTGLNNEQFF.

The V and J genes are TRBV4-1 and TRBJ2-5; D might be TRBD1 (5 bases). Trimming pared 0 bases from V and 4 bases from J, leaving 18 bases between. This CDR3 has 17 amino acids. CDR1 and CDR2 from the germline V gene are MGHRA and YSYEKL. In DNA, the CDR3 is TGCGCCAGCAGCCAAGATATAGGGGCCGGCTTGGGAGAGACCCAGTACTTC. This codes for CASSQDIGAGLGETQYF.

This clone has a handful of counts. Other nucleotide sequences from this sample produce the same CDR3. V usage is TRBV7-2 and J usage is TRBJ1-4; the match to TRBD1 covers 7 bases. CDR3 length: 15 amino acids. V lost 3 bases and J lost 2; bases outside the gene matches: 3. The V gene's germline CDR1 is SGHTA and CDR2 FQGNSA. CDR3 region: CASSLQTGTNEKLFF. The CDR3 DNA follows: TGTGCCAGCAGCTTGCAGACAGGGACTAATGAAAAACTGTTTTTT.

J is TRBJ2-5 and V is TRBV5-5; TRBD2 matches at 13 bases. The germline gives CDR1 SGHKS, CDR2 YYEKEE (reference sequence). The CDR3 has 18 amino acids. The V gene end was trimmed by 2 bases and the J gene end by 5 bases; junction bases not matched to a gene: 12. The DNA for the CDR3 is TGTGCCAGCAGCTTCAAGACCGGAGGACTAGCGGGAGCGGAGACCCAGTACTTC. Protein: CASSFKTGGLAGAETQYF.